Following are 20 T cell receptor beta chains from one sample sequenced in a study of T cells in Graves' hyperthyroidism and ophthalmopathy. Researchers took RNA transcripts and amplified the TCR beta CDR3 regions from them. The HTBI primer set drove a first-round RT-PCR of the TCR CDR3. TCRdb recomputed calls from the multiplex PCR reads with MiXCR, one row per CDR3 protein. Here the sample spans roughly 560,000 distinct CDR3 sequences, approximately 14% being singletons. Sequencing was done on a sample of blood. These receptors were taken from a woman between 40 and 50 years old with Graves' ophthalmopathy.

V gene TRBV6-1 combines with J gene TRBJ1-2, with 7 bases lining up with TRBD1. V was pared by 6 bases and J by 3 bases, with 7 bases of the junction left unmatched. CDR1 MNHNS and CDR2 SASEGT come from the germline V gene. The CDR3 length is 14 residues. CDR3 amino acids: CASSRNDRDYGYTF. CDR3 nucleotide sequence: TGTGCCAGCAGCCGAAATGACAGGGACTATGGCTACACCTTC.

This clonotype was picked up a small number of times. CDR3 sequence: CASSLRAGGPEAFF. As DNA, the CDR3 is TGTGCCAGCAGCTTAAGGGCCGGGGGTCCTGAAGCTTTCTTT. This sequence joins TRBV7-2 and TRBJ1-1; TRBD1 is a possible D gene (5 bases). In germline, CDR1 is SGHTA, CDR2 FQGNSA. CDR3 length: 14 amino acids. Trimming took off 2 bases at V and 6 bases at J, with 13 bases between the two ends.

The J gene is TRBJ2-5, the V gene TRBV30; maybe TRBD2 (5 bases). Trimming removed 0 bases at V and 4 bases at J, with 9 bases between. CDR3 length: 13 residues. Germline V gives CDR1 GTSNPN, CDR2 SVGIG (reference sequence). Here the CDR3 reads CAWSVRLAETQYF. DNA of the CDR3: TGTGCCTGGAGTGTACGTCTAGCAGAGACCCAGTACTTC.

The CDR3 nucleotides are TGCGCCAGCAGCCAAGATTGGCGGGACAGTGCCTACGAGCAGTACTTC. Its protein is CASSQDWRDSAYEQYF. This chain uses TRBV4-3 with TRBJ2-7, with D possibly being TRBD1 (7 bases). CDR1 is LGHNA, CDR2 YSLEER, per germline. V shed 0 bases and J shed 2 bases, with 14 bases lying between them. The CDR3 spans 16 residues.

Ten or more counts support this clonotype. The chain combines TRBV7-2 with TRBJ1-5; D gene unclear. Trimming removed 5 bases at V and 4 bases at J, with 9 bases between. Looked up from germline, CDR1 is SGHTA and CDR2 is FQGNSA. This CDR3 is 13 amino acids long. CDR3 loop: CASSPTTNQPQHF. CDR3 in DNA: TGTGCCAGCAGCCCAACAACTAATCAGCCCCAGCATTTT. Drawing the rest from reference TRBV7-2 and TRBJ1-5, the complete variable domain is GAGVSQSPSNKVTEKGKDVELRCDPISGHTALYWYRQSLGQGLEFLIYFQGNSAPDKSGLPSDRFSAERTGGSVSTLTIQRTQQEDSAVYLCASSPTTNQPQHFGDGTRLSIL.

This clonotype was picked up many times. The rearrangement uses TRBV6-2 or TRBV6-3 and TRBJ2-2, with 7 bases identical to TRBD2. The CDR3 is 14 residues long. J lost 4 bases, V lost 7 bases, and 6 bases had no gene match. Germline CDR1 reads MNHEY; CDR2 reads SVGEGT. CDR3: CASTTGEGTGELFF. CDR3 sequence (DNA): TGTGCCAGCACCACCGGGGAGGGCACCGGGGAGCTGTTTTTT.

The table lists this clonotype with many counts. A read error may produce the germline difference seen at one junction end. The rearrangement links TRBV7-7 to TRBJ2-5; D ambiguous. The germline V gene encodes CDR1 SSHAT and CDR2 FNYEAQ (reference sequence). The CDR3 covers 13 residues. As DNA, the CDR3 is TGTGCTAGCAGCTTAGAAGTGGAGGAGACCCAGTACTTC. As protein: CASSLEVEETQYF.

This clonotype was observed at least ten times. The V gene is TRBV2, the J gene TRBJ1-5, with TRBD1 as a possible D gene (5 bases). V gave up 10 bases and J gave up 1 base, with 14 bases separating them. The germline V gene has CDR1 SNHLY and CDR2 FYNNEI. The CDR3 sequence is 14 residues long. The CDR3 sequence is CAIAGHGSNQPQHF. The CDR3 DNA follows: TGTGCCATCGCGGGGCATGGGAGCAATCAGCCCCAGCATTTT.

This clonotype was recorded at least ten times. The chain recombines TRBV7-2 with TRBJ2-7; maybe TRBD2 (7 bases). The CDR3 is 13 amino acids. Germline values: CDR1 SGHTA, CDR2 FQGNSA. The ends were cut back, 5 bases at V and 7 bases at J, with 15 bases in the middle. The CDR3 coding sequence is TGTGCCAGCAGCCCTTACAGGGAGGGGGAGCAGTACTTC. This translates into CASSPYREGEQYF.

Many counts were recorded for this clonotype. The CDR3: CASIPPRGTYEQYF. CDR3 DNA: TGTGCCAGCATCCCACCCCGGGGCACCTACGAGCAGTACTTC. The genes are TRBV6-1 and TRBJ2-7, with D perhaps TRBD1 or TRBD2 (5 bases each). The CDR3 has 14 residues. CDR1 and CDR2 from the germline V gene are MNHNS and SASEGT. The ends were cut back, 7 bases at V and 2 bases at J, with 15 bases in the middle.

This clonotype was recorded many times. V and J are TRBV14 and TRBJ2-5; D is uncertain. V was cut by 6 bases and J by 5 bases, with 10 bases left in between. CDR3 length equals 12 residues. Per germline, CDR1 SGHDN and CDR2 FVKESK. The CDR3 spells CASSPTVETQYF. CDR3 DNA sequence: TGTGCCAGCAGTCCCACAGTCGAGACCCAGTACTTC.

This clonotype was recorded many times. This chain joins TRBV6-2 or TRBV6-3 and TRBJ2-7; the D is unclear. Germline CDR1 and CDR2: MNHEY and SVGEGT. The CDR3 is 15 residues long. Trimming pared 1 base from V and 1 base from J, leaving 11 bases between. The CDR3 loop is CASSYYGFSSYEQYF. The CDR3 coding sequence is TGTGCCAGCAGTTACTATGGGTTTAGTTCCTACGAGCAGTACTTC.

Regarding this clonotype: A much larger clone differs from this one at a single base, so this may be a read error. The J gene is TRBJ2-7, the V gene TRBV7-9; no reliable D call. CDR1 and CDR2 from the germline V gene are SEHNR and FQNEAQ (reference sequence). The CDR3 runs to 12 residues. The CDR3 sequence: CASSSGRDEQHF. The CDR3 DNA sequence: TGTGCCAGCAGCTCCGGACGAGACGAGCAGCACTTC.

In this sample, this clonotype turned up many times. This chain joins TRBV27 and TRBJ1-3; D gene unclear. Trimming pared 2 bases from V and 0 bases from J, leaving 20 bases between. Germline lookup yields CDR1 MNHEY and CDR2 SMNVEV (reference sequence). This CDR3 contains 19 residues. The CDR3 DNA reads TGTGCCAGCAGTTTAATGTCTCCGGGCTGGACGGGCTCTGGAAACACCATATATTTT. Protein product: CASSLMSPGWTGSGNTIYF.

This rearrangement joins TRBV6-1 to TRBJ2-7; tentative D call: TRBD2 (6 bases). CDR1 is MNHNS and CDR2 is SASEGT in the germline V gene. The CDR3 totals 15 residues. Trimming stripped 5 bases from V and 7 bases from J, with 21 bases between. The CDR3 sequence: CASSQMGGVRGEQYF. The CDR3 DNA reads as TGTGCCAGCAGTCAGATGGGGGGAGTACGAGGGGAGCAGTACTTC.

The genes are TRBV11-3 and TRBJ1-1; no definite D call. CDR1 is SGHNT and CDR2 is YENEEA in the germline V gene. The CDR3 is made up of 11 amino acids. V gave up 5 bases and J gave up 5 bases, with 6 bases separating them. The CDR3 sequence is CASSKQTEAFF. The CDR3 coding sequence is TGTGCCAGCAGCAAACAAACTGAAGCTTTCTTT.

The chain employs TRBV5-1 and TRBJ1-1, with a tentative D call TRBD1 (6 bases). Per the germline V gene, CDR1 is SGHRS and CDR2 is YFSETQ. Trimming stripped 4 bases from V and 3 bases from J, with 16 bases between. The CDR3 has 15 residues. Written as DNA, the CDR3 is TGCGCCAGCAGCAAAGGGCAGGGGATTTACACTGAAGCTTTCTTT. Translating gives CASSKGQGIYTEAFF.

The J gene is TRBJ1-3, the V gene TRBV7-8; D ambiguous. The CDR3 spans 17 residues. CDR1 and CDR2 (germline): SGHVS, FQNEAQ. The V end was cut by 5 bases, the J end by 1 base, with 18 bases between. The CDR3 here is CASSAQLVRDSGNTIYF. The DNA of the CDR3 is TGTGCCAGCAGCGCCCAACTCGTCCGAGATTCTGGAAACACCATATATTTT. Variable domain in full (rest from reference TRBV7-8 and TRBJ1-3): GAGVSQSPRYKVAKRGQDVALRCDPISGHVSLFWYQQALGQGPEFLTYFQNEAQLDKSGLPSDRFFAERPEGSVSTLKIQRTQQEDSAVYLCASSAQLVRDSGNTIYFGEGSWLTVV.

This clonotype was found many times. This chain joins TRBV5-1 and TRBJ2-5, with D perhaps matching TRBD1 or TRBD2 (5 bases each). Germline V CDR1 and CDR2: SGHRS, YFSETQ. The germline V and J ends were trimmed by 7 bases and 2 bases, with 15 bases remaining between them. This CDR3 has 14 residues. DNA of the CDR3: TGCGCCAGCTCAAGTACCGGGGCGCAAGAGACCCAGTACTTC. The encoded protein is CASSSTGAQETQYF.

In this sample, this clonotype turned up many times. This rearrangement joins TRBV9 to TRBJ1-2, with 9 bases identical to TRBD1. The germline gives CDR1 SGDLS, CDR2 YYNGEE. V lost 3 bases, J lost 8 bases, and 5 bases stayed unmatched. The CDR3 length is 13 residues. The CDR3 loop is CASSGGQGFGYTF. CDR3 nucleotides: TGTGCCAGCAGCGGGGGACAGGGTTTCGGCTACACCTTC.